One sample yielded the 17 T cell receptor beta chains listed below, sequenced in a study of blood T cell repertoires in COVID-19. Method: immunoSEQ multiplex PCR; TCRdb's copy keeps in-frame clones and lacks some. Of around 94,000 clones in the sample, 80% to 95% are singletons; the top ten hold less than 5.5%. Source material: peripheral blood. All receptors derive from a man in his late teens or twenties with acute or convalescent COVID-19.

V gene TRBV10-3 combines with J gene TRBJ1-2; D is possibly TRBD1 (6 bases). The germline V and J ends were trimmed by 8 bases and 0 bases, with 19 bases remaining between them. Looked up from germline, CDR1 is ENHRY and CDR2 is SYGVKD. There are 16 residues in the CDR3. CDR3 coding DNA: TGTGCCATCCTCCGGGACACTGAAAACTCTAACTATGGCTACACCTTC. This codes for CAILRDTENSNYGYTF.

This chain connects TRBV14 to TRBJ2-2, with 9 bases identical to TRBD2. After removal of 2 bases from V and 1 base from J, the junction contained 5 bases not matched to a gene. The germline CDR1 and CDR2 sequences are SGHDN and FVKESK. The CDR3 loop spans 17 amino acids. The CDR3 DNA follows: TGTGCCAGCAGCCAACCCACACTAGCGGGGAACACCGGGGAGCTGTTTTTT. Protein product: CASSQPTLAGNTGELFF.

This chain uses TRBV4-1 with TRBJ1-2, with D possibly TRBD1 on 6 matching bases. V was cut by 3 bases and J by 1 base, with 12 bases left in between. The CDR3 runs to 15 residues. Germline values: CDR1 MGHRA, CDR2 YSYEKL. CDR3 sequence reads: CASSHPGQGNYGYTF. As DNA, the CDR3 is TGCGCCAGCAGCCACCCGGGACAAGGTAACTATGGCTACACCTTC.

The chain carries TRBV7-6 and TRBJ2-1; 10 bases align to TRBD2. The CDR3 totals 15 residues. Germline V gene lookup returns CDR1 SGHVS and CDR2 FNYEAQ. The trim removed 2 bases at V and 7 bases at J, leaving 5 bases unmatched. Here the CDR3 DNA reads TGTGCCAGCAGCTTATCCAGGACTAGCGGAAATGAGCAGTTCTTC. It translates to CASSLSRTSGNEQFF.

This clone was detected only a few times. The chain employs TRBV5-1 and TRBJ1-3; D unresolved. This CDR3 has 16 residues. The germline V gene has CDR1 SGHRS and CDR2 YFSETQ. Trimming left V 4 bases short and J 0 bases short, with 14 bases between. As DNA, the CDR3 is TGCGCCAGCAGCCCGAGGGAGGTTAGCTCTGGAAACACCATATATTTT. Protein product: CASSPREVSSGNTIYF.

As DNA, the CDR3 is TGTGCCAGTAGCCCTTCCGGGACAAGATATGGCTACACCTTC. Its translation is CASSPSGTRYGYTF. This sequence joins TRBV19 and TRBJ1-2; TRBD1 is a possible D gene (6 bases). The V gene's germline CDR1 is LNHDA and CDR2 SQIVND (reference sequence). The CDR3 has 14 amino acids. Deletions cut 6 bases from V and 5 bases from J, with 16 bases between.

The rearrangement uses TRBV5-6 and TRBJ1-6; TRBD1 aligns across 7 bases. The CDR3 extends over 16 amino acids. The germline CDR1 and CDR2 sequences are SGHDT and YYEEEE. The V segment lost 5 bases and the J segment 0 bases; nucleotides outside the gene matches: 5. The CDR3 reads CASRYWDSSYNSPLHF. In nucleotides, the CDR3 is TGTGCCAGCAGATACTGGGACAGCTCCTATAATTCACCCCTCCACTTT.

A word on this clone: Germline is not matched at one junction end, which may reflect a read error. The CDR3 bases are TGTGCCAGCAGATTATCCACAGGATCAAACTATGGCTACACCTTC. Translating gives CASRLSTGSNYGYTF. V usage is TRBV27 and J usage is TRBJ1-2; tentatively, D is TRBD1 (5 bases). Germline CDR1 MNHEY, CDR2 SMNVEV (reference sequence). The CDR3 runs 15 residues.

The rearrangement links TRBV3-1 (or the pseudogene TRBV3-2) to TRBJ1-1, with a possible D match to TRBD1 (6 bases). Per germline, CDR1 LGHDT and CDR2 YNNKEL (reference sequence). CDR3 length: 14 amino acids. Deletions cut 1 base from V and 5 bases from J, with 11 bases between. The CDR3 is CASSQARGATEAFF. The CDR3 coding sequence is TGTGCCAGCAGCCAAGCACGGGGGGCGACTGAAGCTTTCTTT.

The V gene is TRBV5-6, the J gene TRBJ2-1, with unresolved D. The CDR3 consists of 15 residues. In germline, CDR1 is SGHDT, CDR2 YYEEEE. V was trimmed by 4 bases and J by 8 bases, leaving 19 bases between them. In DNA, the CDR3 is TGTGCCAGCAGCCTCCCCGAGAGAGTCGGTGATGAGCAGTTCTTC. The encoded protein is CASSLPERVGDEQFF.

V usage is TRBV2 and J usage is TRBJ1-5, with D unresolved. Looked up from germline, CDR1 is SNHLY and CDR2 is FYNNEI. This CDR3 comprises 13 residues. Deletions cut 8 bases from V and 5 bases from J, with 13 bases between. This chain's CDR3 is CASSGEGYQPQHF. The CDR3 DNA reads TGTGCCAGCTCGGGAGAGGGATATCAGCCCCAGCATTTT.

V is TRBV12-5 and J is TRBJ2-4; no clear D gene. The V gene lost 1 base and the J gene lost 6 bases, with 10 bases spanning the gap. The CDR3 has 14 residues. CDR1 is LGHNT, CDR2 FRNRAP, per germline. The CDR3 sequence: CASGLEQDLNIQYF. The CDR3 DNA reads TGTGCTAGTGGTTTGGAGCAGGATCTAAACATTCAGTACTTC.

A word on this clone: The sample contains more than one DNA sequence encoding this CDR3. The rearrangement links TRBV18 to TRBJ2-1; 8 nucleotides align to TRBD2. Germline assignment: CDR1 KGHSH and CDR2 LQKENI. CDR3 length: 15 amino acids. J gave up 4 bases and V 2 bases, and 4 bases lay outside the gene matches. CDR3 residues: CASSPAGGLYNEQFF. In nucleotides, the CDR3 is TGTGCCAGCTCACCAGCGGGAGGATTATACAATGAGCAGTTCTTC.

This clone was detected once. V is TRBV9 and J is TRBJ2-5; 8 nucleotides match TRBD2. J lost 5 bases, V lost 0 bases, and 9 bases had no gene match. This CDR3 spans 16 amino acids. CDR1 and CDR2 (germline): SGDLS, YYNGEE. This CDR3 reads CASSVESGGPQETQYF. DNA of the CDR3: TGTGCCAGCAGCGTAGAATCGGGAGGGCCCCAGGAGACCCAGTACTTC.

CDR3 DNA: TGTGCCAGTGGAAAAGACGCGAGAACAACGACAGGGGAAGCTTTCTTT. Its translation is CASGKDARTTTGEAFF. V is TRBV19 and J is TRBJ1-1, with 7 bases fitting TRBD1. The V and J ends lost 8 bases and 8 bases, in that order; junction bases with no gene match: 20. CDR1 and CDR2 (germline): LNHDA, SQIVND (reference sequence). This CDR3 comprises 16 residues.

The chain links TRBV18 to TRBJ1-2; D remains unclear. The CDR3 has 13 amino acids. Per the germline V gene, CDR1 is KGHSH and CDR2 is LQKENI. Trimming cost V 2 bases and J 8 bases, with 12 bases left between them. The DNA for the CDR3 is TGTGCCAGCTCACCATTGTTTACCCAGGGCTACACCTTC. Protein sequence: CASSPLFTQGYTF.

V and J are TRBV5-1 and TRBJ2-7; D is possibly TRBD1 (5 bases). Looked up from germline, CDR1 is SGHRS and CDR2 is YFSETQ. This CDR3 spans 15 amino acids. Trimming removed 2 bases at V and 7 bases at J, with 19 bases between. The CDR3 nucleotides read TGCGCCAGCAGCTTTGGTGGAGACAGTACTACAGAGCAGTACTTC. Its protein product is CASSFGGDSTTEQYF. Drawing the rest from reference TRBV5-1 and TRBJ2-7, the complete variable domain is KAGVTQTPRYLIKTRGQQVTLSCSPISGHRSVSWYQQTPGQGLQFLFEYFSETQRNKGNFPGRFSGRQFSNSRSEMNVSTLELGDSALYLCASSFGGDSTTEQYFGPGTRLTVT.